This T cell receptor (beta chain) was observed in a study of blood T cell repertoires in COVID-19. Trimming cost V 1 base and J 0 bases; bases outside gene matches: 8. Germline V lookup: CDR1 LGHNA, CDR2 YSLEER. This CDR3 is 17 amino acids long. Original methodology: Amplified reference gene primers provided the basis for estimating nucleated cell counts. TCRdb's table, derived via immunoSEQ multiplex PCR, lists solely in-frame clones and lacks some. V, J and clone size are those of that table, while D and trimming were read from the DNA. The table shows roughly 250,000 clones, with 75% to 85% occurring only once.

The chain employs TRBV4-3 and TRBJ1-1; 7 bases match TRBD1. This clonotype was obtained from a woman in her seventies with acute or convalescent COVID-19. The sequenced sample consisted of peripheral blood. The chain's CDR3 is CASSQAGQIIMNTEAFF. The DNA for the CDR3 is TGCGCCAGCAGCCAAGCGGGACAGATAATCATGAACACTGAAGCTTTCTTT.